This T cell receptor beta chain was retrieved from a study of cytomegalovirus exposure and HLA in healthy donors. Libraries were prepared by immunoSEQ multiplex PCR; TCRdb keeps only in-frame clonotypes and omits some of them. The sample shows around 190,000 clones, around 80% of them seen only once. This CDR3 has 15 amino acids. The germline V gene has CDR1 SGHTA and CDR2 FQGNSA. V was pared by 5 bases and J by 6 bases, with 6 bases of the junction left unmatched. A single count supports this clone. The sequenced sample consisted of PBMCs. This receptor was obtained from a young woman in good health and CMV-seronegative. The V and J genes are TRBV7-2 and TRBJ2-1, with 11 bases lining up with TRBD2. The CDR3: CASSPGTSGSNEQFF. CDR3 DNA: TGTGCCAGCAGCCCCGGGACTAGCGGTTCCAATGAGCAGTTCTTC. The full variable domain, its missing parts supplied by reference TRBV7-2 and TRBJ2-1, is GAGVSQSPSNKVTEKGKDVELRCDPISGHTALYWYRQSLGQGLEFLIYFQGNSAPDKSGLPSDRFSAERTGGSVSTLTIQRTQQEDSAVYLCASSPGTSGSNEQFFGPGTRLTVL.